This note documents a single TCR beta chain sequence. The antigen is not known. The data were obtained in a study of beta chain features in type 1 diabetes. The study, taken as a whole, reports: When Type 1 diabetes patients were examined, their TCRB CDR3s proved moderately but significantly shorter in all four CD4+ subsets. For patients and controls alike, PCR might favor shorter templates to the same degree.

The investigators reverse transcribed all of the isolated RNA, so they sequenced expressed TCRB transcripts. Assay used: immunoSEQ multiplex PCR; TCRdb lists only in-frame clones, some missing. The sample carries 500,000 to 700,000 clones, 15% to 18% recorded once. CDR1 and CDR2 from the germline V gene are SGHNT and YYREEE (reference sequence). The CDR3 is 14 residues long. The V and J ends lost 2 bases and 3 bases respectively, with 11 bases between them. V and J are TRBV5-4 and TRBJ1-1; no firm D call. The sample consisted of naive CD4+ T cells from blood. The clonotype comes from a man aged 18 to 30 in good health. The CDR3 DNA is TGTGCCAGCAGCTTCTGGGTGAGCGACACTGAAGCTTTCTTT. Translated, it gives CASSFWVSDTEAFF. Looking up the rest from reference TRBV5-4 and TRBJ1-1 gives the full variable domain: ETGVTQSPTHLIKTRGQQVTLRCSSQSGHNTVSWYQQALGQGPQFIFQYYREEENGRGNFPPRFSGLQFPNYSSELNVNALELDDSALYLCASSFWVSDTEAFFGQGTRLTVV.